This T cell receptor beta chain was identified during a study of T cell responses to AZD1222 COVID-19 vaccine. General study results and limits: Mostly white British, mostly female donors; authors suggested clonal diversity may be underestimated. The peak T cell response came first, and repertoires were sampled only after it. When two AZD1222 doses had been given, Spike-specific TCR breadth and depth rose.

Trimming took 3 bases from V and 3 from J, leaving 12 bases between them. Per the germline V gene, CDR1 is SQVTM and CDR2 is ANQGSEA. The CDR3 consists of 13 residues. Assay: immunoSEQ multiplex PCR; the TCRdb copy retains only in-frame clones and omits some. The data hold under 200,000 clones, with around 85% observed a single time. Researchers grouped second doses given at about 4 or about 12 weeks into one pool. Remarks on this clone: Its antigen is not known.

Source: peripheral blood, taken 28 days after the second AZD1222 dose. The rearrangement links TRBV29-1 to TRBJ2-7; D is uncertain. The TCR was taken from an adult who received the AZD1222 COVID-19 vaccine. Here the CDR3 reads CSVEVGNNYEQYF. The DNA of the CDR3 is TGCAGCGTTGAGGTGGGTAATAACTACGAGCAGTACTTC.